This T cell receptor (beta chain) comes out of a study of technical replicates of blood from a few donors. Repertoires were generated with immunoSEQ multiplex PCR, while TCRdb's copy carries only in-frame clones and drops some. Of 65,000 to 95,000 clones listed, around 94% are singletons. Trimming took off 0 bases at V and 4 bases at J, with 5 bases between the two ends. The CDR3 sequence is 14 residues long. Germline V gene lookup returns CDR1 SGDLS and CDR2 YYNGEE. The sequence derives from a human donor in good health. The chain uses TRBV9 and TRBJ2-6; D unclear. What was sequenced was T cells isolated from PBMCs. CDR3 region: CASSVAGGANVLTF. DNA for the CDR3: TGTGCCAGCAGCGTAGCCGGGGGGGCCAACGTCCTGACTTTC.